This T cell receptor (beta chain) came from a study of shared clonotypes between healthy human individuals. The wider study: There were three CD4 naive, three CD4 memory, two CD8 naive and one CD8 memory plates per donor.

This clone was counted between two and nine times. The antigen remains unidentified. Memory CD4+ cells were the fraction left after CD45RA+ naive selection. Using immunoSEQ multiplex PCR, the repertoire was profiled, and TCRdb retains in-frame clones only, with some absent. Of under 850,000 clones detected, just under 75% appear once; the ten largest clones hold more than 1.5%. Germline CDR1 MNHEY, CDR2 SVGAGI. V was trimmed by 1 base and J by 2 bases, leaving 5 bases between them. This CDR3 has 13 amino acids. Notes on the study in general: Although depth was large, rarefaction showed that sequencing of the sorted subsets was incomplete.

This receptor was obtained from a woman in her 30s in good health. The sample was memory CD4+ T cells sorted from blood. Documented subset: CD45RA-negative fraction. The chain recombines TRBV6-5 with TRBJ1-1; the D is unclear. The CDR3 nucleotides read TGTGCCAGCAGTTACTGGGCAAACACTGAAGCTTTCTTT. The encoded protein is CASSYWANTEAFF.